The 29 T cell receptor beta chains listed next were all sequenced from one sample in a study of cytomegalovirus exposure and HLA in healthy donors. Vbeta (60) and Jbeta (13) primers were used in the PCR. Sequenced by immunoSEQ multiplex PCR; TCRdb stores in-frame clones only, minus some. The sample lists over 50,000 clones, around 75% seen once, with around 54% in the top ten. The source material was PBMCs. Receptors originate from a man aged 50-59 years in good health and CMV-seropositive.

V and J are TRBV14 and TRBJ2-5; TRBD1 aligns across 8 bases. The germline V gene has CDR1 SGHDN and CDR2 FVKESK. The CDR3 loop spans 15 amino acids. With 3 bases clipped from V and 1 base from J, the junction kept 4 bases outside the gene matches. The CDR3 nucleotides are TGTGCCAGCAGCCAGTGGACAGGGAGCCAAGAGACCCAGTACTTC. Translated, it gives CASSQWTGSQETQYF.

In this sample, this clone turned up once. No DNA is shown, since the ends of the CDR3 on it are uncertain; the CDR3 is the one TCRdb lists. Other DNA sequences from this sample encode an identical CDR3 as well. The chain joins TRBV11-2 to TRBJ1-1; no check of the table's D call, TRBD1, against the DNA was made. Both ends counted, the CDR3 spans 16 residues. Germline CDR1 and CDR2: SGHAT and FQNNGV. CDR3 in amino acids: CASSLEPVGQGAEAFF.

J is TRBJ2-7 and V is TRBV15, with D possibly matching TRBD1 (5 bases). The CDR3 covers 15 residues. The germline V gene has CDR1 LNHNV and CDR2 YYDKDF (reference sequence). V was shortened by 0 bases and J by 2 bases, with 11 bases between the two germline ends. CDR3 coding DNA: TGTGCCACCAGCAGAGAAAGGGGTCCCACCTACGAGCAGTACTTC. Translated, it gives CATSRERGPTYEQYF.

V gene TRBV9 combines with J gene TRBJ1-6; D is possibly TRBD1 (5 bases). CDR1 and CDR2 (germline): SGDLS, YYNGEE. The CDR3 has 15 residues. V shed 4 bases and J shed 4 bases, with 12 bases lying between them. DNA of the CDR3: TGTGCCAGCAGCCCAGGCAGGGTGTATAATTCACCCCTCCACTTT. Its protein is CASSPGRVYNSPLHF.

The rearrangement links TRBV27 to TRBJ2-5; no reliable D call. The last part of the DNA fits TRBJ2-7 better; the J call may be wrong. This CDR3 is built from 13 residues. Per germline, CDR1 MNHEY and CDR2 SMNVEV (reference sequence). In nucleotides, the CDR3 is TGTGCCAGCAGTTCCAAGCCAGGATACGAGCAGTACTTC. It codes for CASSSKPGYEQYF.

The CDR3 DNA sequence: TGTGCCAGCAGCTTAGCGCTTACAGCACGGAACACTGAAGCTTTCTTT. This codes for CASSLALTARNTEAFF. V is TRBV7-2 and J is TRBJ1-1; D is uncertain. CDR1 and CDR2 from the germline V gene are SGHTA and FQGNSA. V lost 0 bases to trimming and J lost 1 base, with 12 bases between them. The CDR3 extends over 16 amino acids.

This clone was recorded once. The genes are TRBV11-2 and TRBJ1-5, with D perhaps TRBD1 (6 bases). Germline lookup yields CDR1 SGHAT and CDR2 FQNNGV. Between the trimmed V and J ends, which lost 5 bases and 9 bases, there was a span of 8 bases. This CDR3 contains 11 residues. For the CDR3, the DNA is TGTGCCAGCAGCCAAGGGGGGCCCCAGCATTTT. This gives the protein CASSQGGPQHF.

A note on this clone: Sequence at one end of the junction differs from germline and may be a read error. V and J are TRBV6-1 and TRBJ1-6; 7 bases match TRBD1. The CDR3 loop spans 17 amino acids. CDR1 is MNHNS, CDR2 SASEGT, per germline. The CDR3 is CASSGTGFDSHNSPLHF. The CDR3 DNA is TGTGCCAGCAGTGGGACAGGTTTTGACTCCCATAATTCACCCCTCCACTTT.

V gene TRBV30 combines with J gene TRBJ2-3; D may be TRBD2 (5 bases). V was trimmed by 0 bases and J by 1 base, leaving 11 bases between them. The CDR3 sequence is 15 residues long. The germline V gene encodes CDR1 GTSNPN and CDR2 SVGIG (reference sequence). In nucleotides, the CDR3 is TGTGCCTGGAGTGTGCCCAGCGGACGCACAGATACGCAGTATTTT. This gives the protein CAWSVPSGRTDTQYF.

The V and J genes are TRBV4-3 and TRBJ2-3; 10 nucleotides line up with TRBD2. Germline CDR1 LGHNA, CDR2 YSLEER. CDR3 size: 16 residues. The V and J ends lost 3 bases and 6 bases, in that order; junction bases with no gene match: 9. The CDR3 DNA follows: TGCGCCAGCAGCCAGAGCGGGGGGGTCCGAGAGGATACGCAGTATTTT. This sequence encodes CASSQSGGVREDTQYF.

J is TRBJ2-4 and V is TRBV7-9, with 9 bases matching TRBD2. CDR3 size: 14 residues. The V gene's germline CDR1 is SEHNR and CDR2 FQNEAQ (reference sequence). V dropped 5 bases and J dropped 5; count of bases not matched to a gene: 4. The chain's CDR3 is CASSKRGVENIQYF. The CDR3 coding sequence is TGTGCCAGCAGCAAGCGGGGGGTTGAAAACATTCAGTACTTC. Full variable domain (rest looked up from reference TRBV7-9 and TRBJ2-4): DTGVSQNPRHKITKRGQNVTFRCDPISEHNRLYWYRQTLGQGPEFLTYFQNEAQLEKSRLLSDRFSAERPKGSFSTLEIQRTEQGDSAMYLCASSKRGVENIQYFGAGTRLSVL.

The CDR3 DNA follows: TGTGCCATATCGGGACAGGGTCTTAATGAAAAACTGTTTTTT. Protein: CAISGQGLNEKLFF. This rearrangement joins TRBV28 to TRBJ1-4; TRBD1 matches at 9 bases. The CDR3 runs 14 residues. Germline CDR1 and CDR2: MDHEN and SYDVKM. V lost 10 bases and J lost 4; bases outside the gene matches: 7. The full variable domain, rest sourced from reference TRBV28 and TRBJ1-4, is DVKVTQSSRYLVKRTGEKVFLECVQDMDHENMFWYRQDPGLGLRLIYFSYDVKMKEKGDIPEGYSVSREKKERFSLILESASTNQTSMYLCAISGQGLNEKLFFGSGTQLSVL.

The rearrangement links TRBV10-2 to TRBJ2-5, with a weak D call TRBD1 (6 bases). Trimming removed 6 bases from V and 4 bases from J, with 12 bases in between. This CDR3 is built from 13 residues. The germline gives CDR1 WSHSY, CDR2 SAAADI. CDR3 protein: CASRRTAGETQYF. For the CDR3, the DNA is TGCGCCAGCAGACGGACAGCAGGAGAGACCCAGTACTTC.

The chain is built from TRBV9 and TRBJ1-6, with D possibly matching TRBD1 (5 bases). CDR3 length equals 15 residues. The V end was cut by 0 bases, the J end by 4 bases, with 8 bases between. CDR1 and CDR2 from the germline V gene are SGDLS and YYNGEE. The CDR3: CASSVVDRYNSPLHF. In DNA form, the CDR3 reads TGTGCCAGCAGCGTAGTTGACAGATATAATTCACCCCTCCACTTT.

CDR3 region: CANHRGALYTF. The CDR3 nucleotides are TGTGCCAACCACAGGGGTGCTTTGTACACCTTC. The rearrangement uses TRBV2 and TRBJ1-2; 7 positions agree with TRBD1. CDR1 and CDR2 from the germline V gene are SNHLY and FYNNEI. V shed 10 bases and J 11 bases; nucleotides not matched to a gene: 10. The CDR3 extends over 11 amino acids. The whole variable domain, remainder taken from reference TRBV2 and TRBJ1-2, is EPEVTQTPSHQVTQMGQEVILRCVPISNHLYFYWYRQILGQKVEFLVSFYNNEISEKSEIFDDQFSVERPDGSNFTLKIRSTKLEDSAMYFCANHRGALYTFGSGTRLTVV.

V and J are TRBV7-6 and TRBJ2-2, with 7 nucleotides matching TRBD1. The V gene end was trimmed by 5 bases and the J gene end by 3 bases; junction bases not matched to a gene: 9. The CDR3 is 16 residues long. Germline V gene data show CDR1 as SGHVS and CDR2 as FNYEAQ. CDR3 sequence (DNA): TGTGCCAGCAGCCCACCCTTCGGACAGGACACCGGGGAGCTGTTTTTT. This translates into CASSPPFGQDTGELFF.

This chain connects TRBV4-2 to TRBJ2-7, with D possibly matching TRBD1 (5 bases). Germline values: CDR1 LGHNA, CDR2 YNFKEQ. The CDR3 has 14 amino acids. V dropped 4 bases and J dropped 0 bases, with 10 bases sitting between them. CDR3 sequence: CASSPGISSYEQYF. CDR3 bases: TGTGCCAGCAGCCCAGGGATTTCCTCCTACGAGCAGTACTTC.

This CDR3 reads CAISESSSGSTDTQYF. The CDR3 region has the DNA TGTGCCATCAGTGAGTCGAGCTCAGGGAGCACAGATACGCAGTATTTT. The chain has TRBV10-3 and TRBJ2-3; a possible D gene is TRBD1 (5 bases). Germline loops: CDR1 ENHRY, CDR2 SYGVKD. With 0 bases removed from V and 0 bases from J, the gap between germline ends came to 10 bases. This CDR3 has 16 residues.

V and J are TRBV5-8 and TRBJ2-1, with 9 bases fitting TRBD2. V was clipped by 4 bases and J by 0 bases; unmatched bases: 11. The V gene's germline CDR1 is SGHTS and CDR2 YDEGEE. This CDR3 spans 18 amino acids. The CDR3 bases are TGTGCCAGCAGCCCCAGGGGCGGGGGGGCCCGCTCCTACAATGAGCAGTTCTTC. Residues: CASSPRGGGARSYNEQFF.

V is TRBV7-9 and J is TRBJ2-3, with 7 bases identical to TRBD1. From germline, CDR1 is SEHNR and CDR2 FQNEAQ (reference sequence). The length of the CDR3 is 15 residues. The V segment lost 3 bases and the J segment 3 bases; nucleotides outside the gene matches: 6. CDR3 coding DNA: TGTGCCAGCAGCTTCCGACAGGGTGGAACAGATACGCAGTATTTT. Amino acids: CASSFRQGGTDTQYF.

The chain carries TRBV19 and TRBJ2-1, with 9 bases fitting TRBD1. V lost 5 bases and J lost 5; bases outside the gene matches: 10. CDR3 length: 16 residues. Per germline, CDR1 LNHDA and CDR2 SQIVND (reference sequence). CDR3 sequence: CASSVGDRDLNNEQFF. CDR3 coding DNA: TGTGCCAGTAGTGTAGGGGACAGGGACCTGAACAATGAGCAGTTCTTC.

This clone was seen only a few times. The V call is TRBV6-5, the J call TRBJ2-5; tentatively, D is TRBD2 (5 bases). The CDR3 contains 13 residues. Germline-derived CDR1 and CDR2 are MNHEY and SVGAGI. Trimming shortened V by 6 bases and J by 3 bases, and 11 bases separated the two germline ends. The CDR3 reads CASRGTGKETQYF. The CDR3 DNA sequence: TGTGCCAGCAGGGGAACGGGGAAAGAGACCCAGTACTTC.

The CDR3 nucleotides read TGTGCCAGCTCACCGCCGCGGGCGGGGGGGCCGAACACCGGGGAGCTGTTTTTT. Translating gives CASSPPRAGGPNTGELFF. The chain joins TRBV18 to TRBJ2-2, with TRBD2 matching over 9 bases. Germline trimming cut 3 bases from V and 0 bases from J; bases unmatched to any gene: 8. CDR3 length: 18 residues. CDR1 and CDR2 (germline): KGHSH, LQKENI. Supplemented by reference TRBV18 and TRBJ2-2, the full variable domain reads NAGVMQNPRHLVRRRGQEARLRCSPMKGHSHVYWYRQLPEEGLKFMVYLQKENIIDESGMPKERFSAEFPKEGPSILRIQQVVRGDSAAYFCASSPPRAGGPNTGELFFGEGSRLTVL.

This chain connects TRBV5-1 to TRBJ1-2; D is perhaps TRBD1 (5 bases). CDR1 and CDR2 (germline): SGHRS, YFSETQ. Trimming took off 3 bases at V and 4 bases at J, with 16 bases between the two ends. The CDR3 sequence is 15 residues long. The CDR3: CASSWGTPNAYGYTF. CDR3 sequence (DNA): TGCGCCAGCAGCTGGGGGACTCCGAACGCCTATGGCTACACCTTC.

This clone showed up just a few times. The chain uses TRBV27 and TRBJ1-5; D gene uncertain. The CDR3 sequence is 14 residues long. The V end lost 6 bases, the J end lost 0 bases, and 9 bases lay between the germline ends. Germline lookup yields CDR1 MNHEY and CDR2 SMNVEV (reference sequence). CDR3 loop: CASRPIYSNQPQHF. CDR3 coding DNA: TGTGCCAGCAGGCCTATATATAGCAATCAGCCCCAGCATTTT.

The chain joins TRBV2 to TRBJ2-3, with TRBD1 matching 7 bases. Germline V gene sequence: CDR1 SNHLY, CDR2 FYNNEI. The V and J ends lost 6 bases and 0 bases, in that order; junction bases with no gene match: 6. The CDR3 is 15 residues long. The chain's CDR3 is CASRLTGVSTDTQYF. CDR3 sequence (DNA): TGTGCCAGCAGGCTAACAGGGGTTAGCACAGATACGCAGTATTTT.

The table lists this clone with a count of one. CDR3 sequence reads: CATLDRALNTEAFF. CDR3 DNA: TGTGCCACCTTGGACAGGGCTTTGAACACTGAAGCTTTCTTT. The chain uses TRBV6-1 and TRBJ1-1, with 8 bases matching TRBD1. The CDR3 sequence is 14 residues long. The V and J ends lost 10 bases and 0 bases, in that order; junction bases with no gene match: 7. Germline CDR1 and CDR2: MNHNS and SASEGT.

J is TRBJ1-1 and V is TRBV7-3; 8 nucleotides match TRBD1. Looked up from germline, CDR1 is SGHTA and CDR2 is FQGTGA. With V trimmed by 5 bases and J by 0 bases, 2 bases remained unmatched. The CDR3 totals 14 residues. For the CDR3, the DNA is TGTGCCAGCAGCCCGACAGGGGTGAACACTGAAGCTTTCTTT. Its protein is CASSPTGVNTEAFF.

This chain uses TRBV4-1 with TRBJ2-7; no firm D call. V lost 0 bases and J lost 0, with 9 bases in between. This CDR3 spans 15 amino acids. CDR1 and CDR2 from the germline V gene are MGHRA and YSYEKL. DNA for the CDR3: TGCGCCAGCAGCCAAGACACGAAGAGCTCCTACGAGCAGTACTTC. Its translation is CASSQDTKSSYEQYF.